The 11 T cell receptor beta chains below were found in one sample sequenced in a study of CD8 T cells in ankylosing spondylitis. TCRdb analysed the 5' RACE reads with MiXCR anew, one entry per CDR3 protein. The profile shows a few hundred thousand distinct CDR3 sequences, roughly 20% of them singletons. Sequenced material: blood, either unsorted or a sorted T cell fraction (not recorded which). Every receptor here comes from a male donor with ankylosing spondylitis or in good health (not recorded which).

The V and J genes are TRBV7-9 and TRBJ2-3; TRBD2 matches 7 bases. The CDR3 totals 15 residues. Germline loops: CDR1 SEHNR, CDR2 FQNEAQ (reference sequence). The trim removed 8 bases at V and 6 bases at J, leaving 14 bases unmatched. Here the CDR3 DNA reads TGTGCCAGCGCCGGCCCTAGCCGGGGAGGGGATACGCAGTATTTT. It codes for CASAGPSRGGDTQYF.

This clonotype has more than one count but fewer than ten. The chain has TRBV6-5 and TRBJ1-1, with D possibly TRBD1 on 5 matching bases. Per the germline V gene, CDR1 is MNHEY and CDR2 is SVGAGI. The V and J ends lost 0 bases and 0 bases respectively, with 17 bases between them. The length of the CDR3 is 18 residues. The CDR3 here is CASSYSGSGERMNTEAFF. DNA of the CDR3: TGTGCCAGCAGTTACTCTGGTTCGGGGGAAAGAATGAACACTGAAGCTTTCTTT.

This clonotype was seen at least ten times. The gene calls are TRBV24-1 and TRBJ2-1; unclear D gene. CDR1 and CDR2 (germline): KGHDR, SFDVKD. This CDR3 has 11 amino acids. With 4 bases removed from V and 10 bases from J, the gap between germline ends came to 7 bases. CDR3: CATSELWEQFF. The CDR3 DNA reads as TGTGCCACCAGTGAACTTTGGGAGCAGTTCTTC.

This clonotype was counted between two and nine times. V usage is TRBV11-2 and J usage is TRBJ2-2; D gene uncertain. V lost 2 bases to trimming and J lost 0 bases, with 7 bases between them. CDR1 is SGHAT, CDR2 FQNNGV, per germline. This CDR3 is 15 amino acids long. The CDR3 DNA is TGTGCCAGCAGCTTAATACAGACGAACACCGGGGAGCTGTTTTTT. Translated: CASSLIQTNTGELFF. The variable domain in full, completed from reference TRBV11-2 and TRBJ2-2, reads EAGVAQSPRYKIIEKRQSVAFWCNPISGHATLYWYQQILGQGPKLLIQFQNNGVVDDSQLPKDRFSAERLKGVDSTLKIQPAKLEDSAVYLCASSLIQTNTGELFFGEGSRLTVL.

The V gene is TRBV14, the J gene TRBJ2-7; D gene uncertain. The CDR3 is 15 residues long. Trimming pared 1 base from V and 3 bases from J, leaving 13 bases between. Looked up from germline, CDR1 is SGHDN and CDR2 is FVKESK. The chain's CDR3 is CASSQGTPRLYEQYF. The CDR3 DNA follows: TGTGCCAGCAGCCAAGGTACTCCTAGGCTCTACGAGCAGTACTTC.

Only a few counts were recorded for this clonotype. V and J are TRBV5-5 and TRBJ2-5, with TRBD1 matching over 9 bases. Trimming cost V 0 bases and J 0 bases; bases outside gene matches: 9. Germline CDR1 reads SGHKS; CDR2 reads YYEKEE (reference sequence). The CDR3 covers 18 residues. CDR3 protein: CASSLAGVGDRDQETQYF. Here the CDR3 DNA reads TGTGCCAGCAGCTTGGCGGGGGTTGGGGACAGGGACCAAGAGACCCAGTACTTC.

The CDR3 DNA reads TGTGCCAGTAGTACCTTGGGCAGCTCCTACGAGCAGTACTTC. Protein: CASSTLGSSYEQYF. This sequence joins TRBV19 and TRBJ2-7; D ambiguous. The germline V gene has CDR1 LNHDA and CDR2 SQIVND (reference sequence). Trimming took 4 bases from V and 0 from J, leaving 10 bases between them. The CDR3 totals 14 residues.

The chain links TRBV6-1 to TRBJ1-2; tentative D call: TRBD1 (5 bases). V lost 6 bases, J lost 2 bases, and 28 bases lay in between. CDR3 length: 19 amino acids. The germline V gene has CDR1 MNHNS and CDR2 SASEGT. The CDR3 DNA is TGTGCCAGCAGCCACCACCCCAGGGACGGACAAACCTGGAACTATGGCTACACCTTC. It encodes CASSHHPRDGQTWNYGYTF.

The CDR3 DNA sequence: TGTGCCAGCAGCTTAGCAGGACTAGCGGGGGGGTCGGAAGAGACCCAGTACTTC. Translating it yields CASSLAGLAGGSEETQYF. The chain employs TRBV7-7 and TRBJ2-5; 15 nucleotides align to TRBD2. Germline CDR1 reads SSHAT; CDR2 reads FNYEAQ (reference sequence). The CDR3 totals 18 residues. The V segment lost 0 bases and the J segment 3 bases; nucleotides outside the gene matches: 5.

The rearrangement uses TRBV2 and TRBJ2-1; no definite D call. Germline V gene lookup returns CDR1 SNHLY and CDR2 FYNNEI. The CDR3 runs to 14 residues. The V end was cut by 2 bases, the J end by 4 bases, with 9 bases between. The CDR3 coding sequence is TGTGCCAGCAGTGAACCCCAACGGTACAATGAGCAGTTCTTC. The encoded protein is CASSEPQRYNEQFF.

The CDR3 spells CASPPRFIQYF. The CDR3 bases are TGTGCCAGCCCGCCTAGATTCATTCAGTACTTC. The genes are TRBV6-1 and TRBJ2-4, with D unresolved. The germline V gene has CDR1 MNHNS and CDR2 SASEGT. The CDR3 extends over 11 amino acids. The ends were cut back, 8 bases at V and 9 bases at J, with 11 bases in the middle.